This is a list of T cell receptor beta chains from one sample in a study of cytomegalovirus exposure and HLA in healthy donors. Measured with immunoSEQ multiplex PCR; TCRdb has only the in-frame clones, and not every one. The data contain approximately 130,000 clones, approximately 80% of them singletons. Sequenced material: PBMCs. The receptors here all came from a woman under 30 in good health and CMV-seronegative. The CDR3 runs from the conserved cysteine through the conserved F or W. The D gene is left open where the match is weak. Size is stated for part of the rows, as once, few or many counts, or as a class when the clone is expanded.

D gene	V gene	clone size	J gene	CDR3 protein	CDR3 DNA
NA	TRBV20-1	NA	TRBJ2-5	CSARRETQYF	TGCAGTGCTAGGAGGGAGACCCAGTACTTC
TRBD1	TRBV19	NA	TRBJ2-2	CASSPWTGANTGELFF	TGTGCCAGTAGTCCCTGGACAGGGGCGAACACCGGGGAGCTGTTTTTT
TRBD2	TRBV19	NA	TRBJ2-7	CASSMGPSGSGEQYF	TGTGCCAGTAGTATGGGTCCTAGCGGGAGTGGCGAGCAGTACTTC
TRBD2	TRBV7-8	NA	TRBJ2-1	CASSFSGGHHLYNEQFF	TGTGCCAGCAGCTTTAGCGGGGGGCACCACTTGTACAATGAGCAGTTCTTC
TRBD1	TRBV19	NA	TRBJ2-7	CASSIKEDRGTYEQYF	TGTGCCAGTAGTATAAAAGAGGACAGGGGAACCTACGAGCAGTACTTC
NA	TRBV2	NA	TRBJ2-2	CASREAGRGDTGELFF	TGTGCCAGTAGGGAAGCCGGACGGGGAGACACCGGGGAGCTGTTTTTT
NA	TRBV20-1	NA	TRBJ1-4	CSASRGEKLFF	TGCAGTGCTAGTCGGGGTGAAAAACTGTTTTTT
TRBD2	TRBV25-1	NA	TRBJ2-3	CASEIAGGPTDTQYF	TGTGCCAGCGAAATAGCGGGAGGGCCTACAGATACGCAGTATTTT
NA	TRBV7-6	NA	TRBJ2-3	CASSLDPQGTDTQYF	TGTGCCAGCAGCTTAGACCCACAGGGAACAGATACGCAGTATTTT
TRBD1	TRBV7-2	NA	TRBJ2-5	CASRRGGTGEVEQYF	TGTGCCAGCAGGCGAGGGGGGACAGGGGAAGTAGAGCAGTACTTC
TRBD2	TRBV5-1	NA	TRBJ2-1	CASSLSASGAVNEQFF	TGCGCCAGCAGCTTATCGGCTAGCGGAGCTGTGAATGAGCAGTTCTTC
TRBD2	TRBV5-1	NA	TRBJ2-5	CASSPGTSGADQETQYF	TGCGCCAGCAGCCCCGGGACTAGCGGGGCCGACCAAGAGACCCAGTACTTC
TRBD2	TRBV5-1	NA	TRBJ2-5	CASSPPAGTETQYF	TGCGCCAGCAGTCCCCCAGCGGGAACAGAGACCCAGTACTTC
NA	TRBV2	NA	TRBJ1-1	CASSTDSPGNTEAFF	TGTGCCAGCAGTACCGACAGTCCGGGGAACACTGAAGCTTTCTTT
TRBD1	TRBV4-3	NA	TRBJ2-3	CASSQDKGTGENTQYF	TGCGCCAGCAGCCAAGACAAAGGGACAGGGGAAAATACGCAGTATTTT
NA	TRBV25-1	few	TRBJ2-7	CASSEWGSVYEQYF	TGTGCCAGCAGTGAATGGGGTAGCGTCTACGAGCAGTACTTC
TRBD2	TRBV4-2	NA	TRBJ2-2	CASSQLAGAGELFF	TGTGCCAGCAGCCAACTAGCGGGAGCCGGGGAGCTGTTTTTT
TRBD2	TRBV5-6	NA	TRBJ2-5	CASSFGLAEGGETQYF	TGTGCCAGCAGCTTCGGACTAGCGGAGGGAGGAGAGACCCAGTACTTC
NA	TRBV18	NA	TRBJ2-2	CASRDQDTGELFF	TGTGCCAGCCGCGACCAGGACACCGGGGAGCTGTTTTTT
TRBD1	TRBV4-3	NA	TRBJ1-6	CASSQDNWDREDSPLHF	TGCGCCAGCAGCCAAGATAATTGGGACAGGGAGGATTCACCCCTCCACTTT
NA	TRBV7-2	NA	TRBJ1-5	CASSPQGNQPQHF	TGTGCCAGCAGCCCTCAGGGGAATCAGCCCCAGCATTTT
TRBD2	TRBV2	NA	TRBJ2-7	CASSGTSVAYEQYF	TGTGCCAGCTCCGGGACTAGCGTGGCCTACGAGCAGTACTTC
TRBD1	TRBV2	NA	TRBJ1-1	CASSKTGGSTEAFF	TGTGCCAGCAGTAAGACAGGGGGGAGCACTGAAGCTTTCTTT
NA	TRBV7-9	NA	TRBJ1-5	CASSFPDRNQPQHF	TGTGCCAGCAGCTTTCCGGACAGAAATCAGCCCCAGCATTTT
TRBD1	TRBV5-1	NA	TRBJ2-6	CASRLGTARSGANVLTF	TGCGCCAGCAGGTTAGGGACAGCGCGCTCTGGGGCCAACGTCCTGACTTTC
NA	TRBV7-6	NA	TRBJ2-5	CASSLKRAETQYF	TGTGCCAGCAGCTTAAAGCGGGCAGAGACCCAGTACTTC
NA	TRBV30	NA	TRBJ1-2	CAWTTRGCYTF	TGTGCCTGGACCACCCGGGGATGCTACACCTTC